The 12 T cell receptor beta chains below all came from one sample that was sequenced in a study of CD8 T cells in ankylosing spondylitis. Study-wide findings and caveats: What appeared characteristic of ankylosing spondylitis blood was a TCR beta motif of 7 or 8 highly homologous variants.

These TCRs are of unknown antigen specificity. TCRdb re-derived calls from the 5' RACE reads in MiXCR, one entry per CDR3 protein. Of about 220,000 distinct CDR3 sequences listed, approximately 7.4% are singletons. Sequencing input: blood, either unsorted or a sorted T cell fraction (not recorded which). These receptor sequences come from a male donor with ankylosing spondylitis.

The table lists this clonotype with many counts. The chain links TRBV5-6 to TRBJ1-5; D is possibly TRBD1 (5 bases). Germline V gene lookup returns CDR1 SGHDT and CDR2 YYEEEE. The CDR3 sequence is 15 residues long. V shed 7 bases and J shed 4 bases, with 18 bases lying between them. Written as DNA, the CDR3 is TGTGCCAGCTTCGAGAGGGGTTCAGGGAATCAGCCCCAGCATTTT. Residues: CASFERGSGNQPQHF.

This clonotype was recorded only once. This chain uses TRBV20-1 with TRBJ2-7; D gene ambiguous. The CDR3 loop spans 14 amino acids. V lost 5 bases to trimming and J lost 5 bases, with 19 bases between them. Per the germline V gene, CDR1 is DFQATT and CDR2 is SNEGSKA (reference sequence). The CDR3 DNA reads TGCAGTGCTCAAAGTCCCTCCCGGCGCGACGAGCAGTACGTC. Translating it yields CSAQSPSRRDEQYV.

There are a few counts of this clonotype. V usage is TRBV5-8 and J usage is TRBJ2-7; D is perhaps TRBD1 (5 bases). Trimming removed 2 bases from V and 4 bases from J, with 19 bases in between. CDR3 length: 16 amino acids. Germline loops: CDR1 SGHTS, CDR2 YDEGEE. The CDR3 sequence is CASSFYPTVSSYEQYF. The CDR3 bases are TGTGCCAGCAGCTTCTACCCGACAGTGTCCTCTTACGAGCAGTACTTC.

At least ten counts were recorded for this clonotype. The rearrangement uses TRBV4-2 and TRBJ2-7; D is unresolved. The germline V gene encodes CDR1 LGHNA and CDR2 YNFKEQ. V was clipped by 0 bases and J by 5 bases, with 8 bases between them. The CDR3 spans 13 residues. CDR3 bases: TGTGCCAGCAGCCAAGATCTCCCTGACGAGCAGTACTTC. This translates into CASSQDLPDEQYF.

The chain recombines TRBV5-6 with TRBJ2-1, with D uncertain. Trimming removed 1 base from V and 2 bases from J, with 4 bases in between. Germline CDR1 and CDR2: SGHDT and YYEEEE. The CDR3 consists of 13 residues. The CDR3 DNA is TGTGCCAGCAGCTTGATGACCTACAATGAGCAGTTCTTC. Protein product: CASSLMTYNEQFF.

J is TRBJ2-2 and V is TRBV7-6, with D possibly being TRBD2 (6 bases). CDR1 is SGHVS, CDR2 FNYEAQ, per germline. The CDR3 totals 16 residues. Trimming removed 2 bases at V and 6 bases at J, with 16 bases between. CDR3 protein: CASSLRDRGTAGELFF. The CDR3 DNA is TGTGCCAGCAGCTTAAGGGACCGGGGGACGGCCGGGGAGCTGTTTTTT.

Ten or more counts support this clonotype. This chain links TRBV11-2 with TRBJ2-2; D may match TRBD1 or TRBD2 (5 bases each). CDR1 SGHAT and CDR2 FQNNGV come from the germline V gene. The CDR3 runs 14 residues. The V and J ends lost 4 bases and 1 base respectively, with 7 bases between them. The CDR3 nucleotides read TGTGCCAGCAGCTGGGACCAGAACACCGGGGAGCTGTTTTTT. Translating gives CASSWDQNTGELFF.

In this sample, this clonotype turned up many times. V usage is TRBV15 and J usage is TRBJ2-7; the D gene is possibly TRBD2 (6 bases). Germline CDR1 reads LNHNV; CDR2 reads YYDKDF (reference sequence). The V end lost 5 bases, the J end lost 0 bases, and 11 bases lay between the germline ends. CDR3 length equals 14 residues. This chain's CDR3 is CATSGGFISYEQYF. Here the CDR3 DNA reads TGTGCCACCAGCGGGGGGTTTATCTCCTACGAGCAGTACTTC.

The chain employs TRBV9 and TRBJ1-1; no firm D call. Deletions cut 0 bases from V and 0 bases from J, with 6 bases between. The CDR3 totals 14 residues. The V gene's germline CDR1 is SGDLS and CDR2 YYNGEE. The CDR3 nucleotides read TGTGCCAGCAGCGTAGGGTCCGTGAACACTGAAGCTTTCTTT. Translation gives CASSVGSVNTEAFF.

There are a few counts of this clonotype. J is TRBJ2-1 and V is TRBV5-6; 10 bases align to TRBD2. This CDR3 has 16 amino acids. V was clipped by 4 bases and J by 7 bases; unmatched bases: 11. In germline, CDR1 is SGHDT, CDR2 YYEEEE. The CDR3 here is CASSADPSGRGNEQFF. CDR3 DNA: TGTGCCAGCAGCGCCGACCCTAGCGGGAGAGGAAATGAGCAGTTCTTC.

This clonotype was seen many times. V and J are TRBV3-1 and TRBJ1-6; perhaps TRBD1 as D (5 bases). Trimming removed 0 bases at V and 8 bases at J, with 8 bases between. Germline V gene lookup returns CDR1 LGHDT and CDR2 YNNKEL (reference sequence). CDR3 length: 14 amino acids. This chain's CDR3 is CASSQEGLYSPLHF. Written as DNA, the CDR3 is TGTGCCAGCAGCCAAGAGGGGCTTTATTCACCCCTCCACTTT.

This clonotype was observed many times. The chain employs TRBV24-1 and TRBJ2-1; possibly TRBD2 for D (5 bases). The CDR3 extends over 11 amino acids. Trimming cost V 8 bases and J 7 bases, with 8 bases left between them. Germline V CDR1 and CDR2: KGHDR, SFDVKD. DNA for the CDR3: TGTGCCACCACACGGGGAAATGAGCAGTTCTTC. It is translated as CATTRGNEQFF.